This TCR beta chain was recorded in a study of CD8 T cells in ankylosing spondylitis. Study observations and caveats: Disease-linked clones bore a CD8+ phenotype, appearing relatively rarely in peripheral blood. A subset of motif variants has previously been described in the synovial fluid and blood of reactive arthritis.

This clonotype was recorded a few times. What it binds is unknown. Each TCR beta library was made by quantitative 5'-RACE that incorporated molecular barcodes. From the 5' RACE reads, TCRdb called clonotypes with MiXCR, one entry per CDR3 protein. The table records approximately 250,000 distinct CDR3 sequences, 10% to 13% of them present only once. V was pared by 5 bases and J by 8 bases, with 22 bases between. The CDR3 consists of 16 residues. This TCR came from a male donor with ankylosing spondylitis or in good health (not recorded which). Source material: blood, either unsorted or a sorted T cell fraction (not recorded which). The J gene is TRBJ2-1, the V gene TRBV12-3 or TRBV12-4, with D perhaps matching TRBD2 (6 bases). The DNA for the CDR3 is TGTGCCAGCAGTGGTGGGTCGGGGGTTGCCGCCGATGAGCAGTTCTTC. Its translation: CASSGGSGVAADEQFF.